This entry lists 14 T cell receptor beta chains sequenced from one sample in a study of post-analysis software for immune sequencing data. Study-level results: Higher frequency in patients than in controls was seen for about five TRBV segments, with TRBV5-6, TRBV5-1 and TRBV20-1 among them.

The antigens for these receptors are not known. Unique molecular identifiers tagged the TCR beta cDNA libraries. Each CDR3 protein is one row after TCRdb ran MiXCR on the PCR reads. Here the sample spans around 250,000 distinct CDR3 sequences, 30% to 45% being singletons. Sequenced material: blood. These receptor sequences come from a girl aged 5-17 years with multiple sclerosis.

This clonotype has a count of ten or more. This chain links TRBV5-1 with TRBJ1-2; TRBD1 might be the D (5 bases). This CDR3 comprises 14 residues. From germline, CDR1 is SGHRS and CDR2 YFSETQ. Between the trimmed V and J ends, which lost 0 bases and 2 bases, there was a span of 8 bases. As DNA, the CDR3 is TGCGCCAGCAGCTTGGACAGGCGGAACTATGGCTACACCTTC. It codes for CASSLDRRNYGYTF.

This clonotype was counted once. The V and J genes are TRBV15 and TRBJ2-5, with D perhaps matching TRBD1 or TRBD2 (5 bases each). Trimming left V 4 bases short and J 2 bases short, with 11 bases between. CDR3 length equals 14 residues. The V gene's germline CDR1 is LNHNV and CDR2 YYDKDF (reference sequence). In DNA form, the CDR3 reads TGTGCCACCAGCAACCGGGACGGACAAGAGACCCAGTACTTC. Translating it yields CATSNRDGQETQYF.

This clonotype was picked up one time. CDR3 nucleotides: TGCGCCAGCAGCTATACCCTTAACAGGAAATCTGAAGCTTTCTTT. This translates into CASSYTLNRKSEAFF. The chain combines TRBV5-1 with TRBJ1-1; TRBD1 is a possible D gene (5 bases). Germline CDR1 SGHRS, CDR2 YFSETQ. The CDR3 runs 15 residues. V shed 3 bases and J shed 6 bases, with 18 bases lying between them.

Comment on this clonotype: This may come from a read error, since a much larger clone is one base off. V and J are TRBV10-3 and TRBJ2-5, with D tentatively TRBD1 (5 bases). The CDR3 consists of 15 residues. The V end lost 3 bases, the J end lost 11 bases, and 22 bases lay between the germline ends. Germline-derived CDR1 and CDR2 are ENHRY and SYGVKD. The CDR3 sequence is CAISDWQGYGNEQYF. The CDR3 DNA is TGTGCCATCAGTGATTGGCAGGGTTATGGCAATGAGCAGTACTTC.

This clonotype came up many times. The chain couples TRBV20-1 to TRBJ2-1; D unclear. CDR1 is DFQATT and CDR2 is SNEGSKA in the germline V gene (reference sequence). The CDR3 length is 14 residues. The germline V and J ends were trimmed by 1 base and 6 bases, with 13 bases remaining between them. CDR3 bases: TGCAGTGCTAGAGTACCAGGTACGGGCAATGAGCAGTTCTTC. Amino acid sequence: CSARVPGTGNEQFF.

The chain recombines TRBV7-9 with TRBJ2-5, with D hard to call. V was pared by 5 bases and J by 10 bases, with 14 bases between. This CDR3 contains 12 residues. Looked up from germline, CDR1 is SEHNR and CDR2 is FQNEAQ (reference sequence). The CDR3 bases are TGTGCCAGCAGCCCAACCGGGTGGGACCAGTACTTC. Its translation is CASSPTGWDQYF.

This clonotype was detected ten times or more. The V gene is TRBV10-3, the J gene TRBJ2-1, with D perhaps TRBD1 (6 bases). This CDR3 contains 15 residues. With 8 bases removed from V and 1 base from J, the gap between germline ends came to 15 bases. Germline assignment: CDR1 ENHRY and CDR2 SYGVKD. In nucleotides, the CDR3 is TGTGCCATCTCCTCAGGGGCAGGATCCTACAATGAGCAGTTCTTC. This encodes CAISSGAGSYNEQFF.

In this sample, this clonotype turned up a few times. The CDR3 DNA reads as TGTGCCAGCTTAGTGGTGGGGCTACTTCCTCAATCAGGCTCTCGGTTCACAGATACGCAGTATTTT. This translates into CASLVVGLLPQSGSRFTDTQYF. The rearrangement links TRBV2 to TRBJ2-3, with D perhaps matching TRBD1 (5 bases). V lost 8 bases and J lost 2, with 38 bases in between. CDR3 length: 22 amino acids. The germline gives CDR1 SNHLY, CDR2 FYNNEI.

Only a few counts were recorded for this clonotype. The J gene is TRBJ2-2, the V gene TRBV20-1, with TRBD1 matching over 9 bases. V lost 2 bases and J lost 3; bases outside the gene matches: 10. This CDR3 is built from 17 residues. Germline assignment: CDR1 DFQATT and CDR2 SNEGSKA (reference sequence). CDR3 sequence reads: CSARHDYRGRDTGELFF. In DNA form, the CDR3 reads TGCAGTGCTAGACACGACTACAGGGGGCGGGACACCGGGGAGCTGTTTTTT.

The rearrangement links TRBV20-1 to TRBJ2-3; D may be TRBD1 (6 bases). Looked up from germline, CDR1 is DFQATT and CDR2 is SNEGSKA (reference sequence). This CDR3 has 14 residues. V lost 5 bases and J lost 2, with 14 bases in between. The CDR3 DNA reads TGCAGTGCTGCCATTCGGACAGACACAGATACGCAGTATTTT. Translated: CSAAIRTDTDTQYF.

The chain links TRBV7-2 to TRBJ1-6; D possibly corresponds to TRBD1 (5 bases). Trimming left V 1 base short and J 5 bases short, with 15 bases between. The CDR3 runs to 17 residues. Germline V gives CDR1 SGHTA, CDR2 FQGNSA. The CDR3 spells CTSSLGRGRHNNSPLHF. In DNA form, the CDR3 reads TGTACCAGCAGCTTAGGGAGGGGACGACACAATAATTCACCCCTCCACTTT.

The V gene is TRBV11-2, the J gene TRBJ2-3, with 12 bases identical to TRBD1. CDR3 length: 17 residues. Germline CDR1 reads SGHAT; CDR2 reads FQNNGV. V shed 1 base and J 6 bases; nucleotides not matched to a gene: 8. The CDR3 here is CASSLASGQGALDTQYF. The CDR3 DNA is TGTGCCAGCAGCTTAGCTTCGGGACAGGGGGCATTGGATACGCAGTATTTT.

Many counts were recorded for this clonotype. V and J are TRBV20-1 and TRBJ1-1; no definite D call. The CDR3 consists of 12 residues. CDR1 and CDR2 from the germline V gene are DFQATT and SNEGSKA (reference sequence). Trimming cost V 5 bases and J 4 bases, with 11 bases left between them. CDR3 amino acids: CSAGLGSTEAFF. The CDR3 region has the DNA TGCAGTGCTGGACTGGGGAGCACTGAAGCTTTCTTT.

At least ten counts were recorded for this clonotype. The rearrangement joins TRBV10-3 to TRBJ2-7; D remains unclear. Trimming shortened V by 4 bases and J by 2 bases, and 9 bases separated the two germline ends. CDR1 and CDR2 (germline): ENHRY, SYGVKD. This CDR3 spans 13 amino acids. The CDR3 DNA sequence: TGTGCCATCAGTGTCGACGTAACCTACGAGCAGTACTTC. Protein sequence: CAISVDVTYEQYF.